These 2 T cell receptor beta chains originate from one sample sequenced in a study of blood T cell repertoires in COVID-19. Profiling relied on immunoSEQ multiplex PCR, and the TCRdb table lists in-frame clones only, not all of them. The table has 210,000 or so clones, 83% seen once; the top ten hold 1.3%. Sequencing was carried out using peripheral blood. The origin of the receptors is a woman aged 25-40 years with COVID-19, enrolled during active disease.

Only one count was recorded for this clone. The chain links TRBV15 to TRBJ2-3; D might be TRBD1 (6 bases). V lost 0 bases, J lost 10 bases, and 17 bases lay in between. Per germline, CDR1 LNHNV and CDR2 YYDKDF (reference sequence). The CDR3 contains 15 residues. In DNA, the CDR3 is TGTGCCACCAGCAGAGATACGCGTTCAGGGGCCCCGCAGTATTTT. Translation gives CATSRDTRSGAPQYF.

The chain combines TRBV27 with TRBJ2-7; tentatively, D is TRBD1 (5 bases). CDR3 length: 14 amino acids. V gave up 2 bases and J gave up 5 bases, with 13 bases separating them. The germline CDR1 and CDR2 sequences are MNHEY and SMNVEV (reference sequence). CDR3 in DNA: TGTGCCAGCAGTTTACAAGTCGGCAGGGACGAGCAGTACTTC. It specifies CASSLQVGRDEQYF.